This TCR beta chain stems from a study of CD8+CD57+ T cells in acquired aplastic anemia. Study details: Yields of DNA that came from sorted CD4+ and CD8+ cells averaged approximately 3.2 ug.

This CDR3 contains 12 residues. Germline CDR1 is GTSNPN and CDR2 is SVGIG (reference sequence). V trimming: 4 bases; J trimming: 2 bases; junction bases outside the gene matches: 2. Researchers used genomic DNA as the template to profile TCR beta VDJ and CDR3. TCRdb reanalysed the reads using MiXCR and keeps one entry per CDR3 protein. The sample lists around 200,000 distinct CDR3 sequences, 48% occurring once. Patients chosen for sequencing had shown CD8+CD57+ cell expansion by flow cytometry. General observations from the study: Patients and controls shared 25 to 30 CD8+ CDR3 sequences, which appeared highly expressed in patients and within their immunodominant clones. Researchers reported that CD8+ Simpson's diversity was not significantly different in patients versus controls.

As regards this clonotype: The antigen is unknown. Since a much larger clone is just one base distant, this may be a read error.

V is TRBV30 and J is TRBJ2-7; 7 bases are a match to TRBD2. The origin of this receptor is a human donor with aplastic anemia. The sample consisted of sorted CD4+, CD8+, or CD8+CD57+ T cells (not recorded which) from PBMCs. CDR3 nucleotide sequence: TGTGCCTGGACTAGCGGCCCCTACGAGCAGTACTTC. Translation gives CAWTSGPYEQYF. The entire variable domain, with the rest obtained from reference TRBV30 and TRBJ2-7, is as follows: SQTIHQWPATLVQPVGSPLSLECTVEGTSNPNLYWYRQAAGRGLQLLFYSVGIGQISSEVPQNLSASRPQDRQFILSSKKLLLSDSGFYLCAWTSGPYEQYFGPGTRLTVT.